This T cell receptor beta chain was identified in a study of cytomegalovirus exposure and HLA in healthy donors. Turning to this clone: Its antigen is not identified. At one of its ends the junction is not consistent with the germline gene, which may arise from a read error.

Study conclusions and caveats: TRBV6-2, TRBV6-3 and other indistinguishable V segments were excluded. The investigators catalogued 150 to 200 TCR beta chains as cytomegalovirus-associated. Analysis was carried out at a later point, and it linked a missense DCLRE1C variant to TCR beta V- and J-gene trimming. Most TCRs appeared rarely, but some public TCRs recurred in many donors.

CDR3 length: 12 amino acids. CDR1 and CDR2 from the germline V gene are GTSNPN and SVGIG (reference sequence). PCR amplification relied on 60 Vbeta primers (plus 13 Jbeta primers). Libraries were prepared by immunoSEQ multiplex PCR; TCRdb keeps only in-frame clonotypes and omits some of them. The sample records 95,000 to 100,000 clones, roughly four fifths being singletons. The TCR comes from a man aged 50 to 59 in good health and CMV-seronegative. The chain links TRBV30 to TRBJ2-2, with 10 bases identical to TRBD2. The sample comprised PBMCs. DNA for the CDR3: TGCAGCGGGGGGGATACAGTCGGGGAGCTGTTTTTT. This codes for CSGGDTVGELFF.